This TCR beta chain was obtained from a study of cytomegalovirus exposure and HLA in healthy donors. It was with 60 Vbeta and 13 Jbeta primers that the PCR ran. Using immunoSEQ multiplex PCR, the repertoire was profiled, and TCRdb retains in-frame clones only, with some absent. Found here are 150,000 to 200,000 clones, approximately 84% of them singletons; the top ten hold less than 4.5%. Deletions cut 1 base from V and 1 base from J, with 5 bases between. The CDR3 runs 13 residues. Germline CDR1 reads SGHKS; CDR2 reads YYEKEE (reference sequence). The TCR sequence derives from a man aged 50-60 years in good health and CMV-seronegative. The chain recombines TRBV5-5 with TRBJ1-1; D unclear. The sample consisted of PBMCs. CDR3 coding DNA: TGTGCCAGCAGCTTGACAAGGAACACTGAAGCTTTCTTT. This gives the protein CASSLTRNTEAFF.